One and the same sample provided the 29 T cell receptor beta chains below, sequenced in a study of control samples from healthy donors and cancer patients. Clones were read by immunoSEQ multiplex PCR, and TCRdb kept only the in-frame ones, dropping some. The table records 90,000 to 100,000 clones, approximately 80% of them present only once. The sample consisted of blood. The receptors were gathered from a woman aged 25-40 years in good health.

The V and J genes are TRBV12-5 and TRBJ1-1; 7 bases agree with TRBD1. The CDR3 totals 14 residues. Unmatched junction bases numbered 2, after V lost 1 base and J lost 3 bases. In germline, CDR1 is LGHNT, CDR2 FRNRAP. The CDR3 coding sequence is TGTGCTAGTGGTTTGGGAGACAGGGACACTGAAGCTTTCTTT. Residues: CASGLGDRDTEAFF. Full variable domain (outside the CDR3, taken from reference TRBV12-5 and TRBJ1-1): DARVTQTPRHKVTEMGQEVTMRCQPILGHNTVFWYRQTMMQGLELLAYFRNRAPLDDSGMPKDRFSAEMPDATLATLKIQPSEPRDSAVYFCASGLGDRDTEAFFGQGTRLTVV.

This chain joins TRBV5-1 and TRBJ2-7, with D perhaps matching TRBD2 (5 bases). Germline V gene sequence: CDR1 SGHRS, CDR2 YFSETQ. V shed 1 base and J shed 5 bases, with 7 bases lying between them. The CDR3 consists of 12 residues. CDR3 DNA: TGCGCCAGCAGCTTGACCGGGGACGAGCAGTACTTC. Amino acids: CASSLTGDEQYF.

CDR3 sequence: CASSMRGLIQETQYF. The CDR3 region has the DNA TGTGCCAGCAGCATGCGGGGACTCATCCAAGAGACCCAGTACTTC. The chain combines TRBV7-9 with TRBJ2-5; maybe TRBD2 (6 bases). Trimming removed 5 bases at V and 1 base at J, with 14 bases between. Germline-derived CDR1 and CDR2 are SEHNR and FQNEAQ (reference sequence). The CDR3 spans 15 residues.

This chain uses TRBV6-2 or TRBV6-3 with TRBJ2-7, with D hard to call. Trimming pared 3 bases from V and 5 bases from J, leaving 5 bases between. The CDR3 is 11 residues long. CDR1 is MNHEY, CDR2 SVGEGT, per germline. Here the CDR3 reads CASSYLHEQYF. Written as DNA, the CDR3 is TGTGCCAGCAGTTATTTGCACGAGCAGTACTTC.

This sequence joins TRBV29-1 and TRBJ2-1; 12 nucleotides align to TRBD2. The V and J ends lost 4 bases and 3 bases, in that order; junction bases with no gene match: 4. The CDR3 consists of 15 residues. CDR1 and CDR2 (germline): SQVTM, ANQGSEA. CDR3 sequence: CSVVPGLAGYNEQFF. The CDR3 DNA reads TGCAGCGTTGTCCCGGGACTAGCGGGCTACAATGAGCAGTTCTTC.

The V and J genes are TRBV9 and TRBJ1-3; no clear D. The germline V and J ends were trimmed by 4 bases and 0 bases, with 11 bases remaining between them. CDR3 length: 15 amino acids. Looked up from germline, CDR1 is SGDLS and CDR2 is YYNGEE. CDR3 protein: CASSSTVSSGNTIYF. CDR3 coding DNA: TGTGCCAGCAGCTCGACGGTGAGCTCTGGAAACACCATATATTTT.

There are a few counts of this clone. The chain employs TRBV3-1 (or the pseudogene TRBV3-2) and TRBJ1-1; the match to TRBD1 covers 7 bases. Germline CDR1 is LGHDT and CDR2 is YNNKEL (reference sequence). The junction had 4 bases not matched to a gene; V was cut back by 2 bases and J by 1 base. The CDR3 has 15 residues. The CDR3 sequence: CASSQRDSSNTEAFF. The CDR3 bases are TGTGCCAGCAGCCAACGGGACAGTTCGAACACTGAAGCTTTCTTT.

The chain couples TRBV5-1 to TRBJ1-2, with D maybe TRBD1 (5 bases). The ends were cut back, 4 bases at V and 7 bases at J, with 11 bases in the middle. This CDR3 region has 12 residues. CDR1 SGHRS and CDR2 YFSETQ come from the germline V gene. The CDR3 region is CASSPQGVGYTF. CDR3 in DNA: TGCGCCAGCAGCCCGCAAGGGGTTGGCTACACCTTC.

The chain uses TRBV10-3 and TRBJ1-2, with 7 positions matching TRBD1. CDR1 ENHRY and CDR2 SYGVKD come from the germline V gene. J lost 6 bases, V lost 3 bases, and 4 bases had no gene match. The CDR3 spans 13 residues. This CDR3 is CAISDRQGNGYTF. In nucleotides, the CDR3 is TGTGCCATCAGTGACAGACAGGGTAATGGCTACACCTTC.

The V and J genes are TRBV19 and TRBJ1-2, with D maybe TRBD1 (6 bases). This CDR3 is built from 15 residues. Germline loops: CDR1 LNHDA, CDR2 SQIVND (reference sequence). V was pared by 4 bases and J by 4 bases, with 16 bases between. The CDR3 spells CASSTGTPTGYGYTF. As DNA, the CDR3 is TGTGCCAGTAGTACAGGGACACCCACGGGCTATGGCTACACCTTC.

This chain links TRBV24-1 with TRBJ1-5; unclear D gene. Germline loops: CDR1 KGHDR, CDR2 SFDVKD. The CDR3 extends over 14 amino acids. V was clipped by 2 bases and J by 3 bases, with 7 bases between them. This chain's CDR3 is CATSDWAYNQPQHF. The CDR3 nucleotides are TGTGCCACCAGTGATTGGGCATACAATCAGCCCCAGCATTTT.

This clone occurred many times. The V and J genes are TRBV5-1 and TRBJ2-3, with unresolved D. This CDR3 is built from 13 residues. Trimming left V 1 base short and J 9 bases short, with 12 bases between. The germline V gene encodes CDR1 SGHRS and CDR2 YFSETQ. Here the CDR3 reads CASSLTAVKTQYF. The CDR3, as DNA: TGCGCCAGCAGCTTGACGGCCGTGAAGACGCAGTATTTT.

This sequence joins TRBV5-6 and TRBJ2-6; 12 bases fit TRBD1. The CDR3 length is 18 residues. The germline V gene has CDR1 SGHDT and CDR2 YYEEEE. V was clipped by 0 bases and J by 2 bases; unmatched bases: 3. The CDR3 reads CASSLGDRGLTGANVLTF. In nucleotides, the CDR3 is TGTGCCAGCAGCTTGGGGGACAGGGGGCTAACTGGGGCCAACGTCCTGACTTTC. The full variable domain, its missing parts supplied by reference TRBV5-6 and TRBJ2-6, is DAGVTQSPTHLIKTRGQQVTLRCSPKSGHDTVSWYQQALGQGPQFIFQYYEEEERQRGNFPDRFSGHQFPNYSSELNVNALLLGDSALYLCASSLGDRGLTGANVLTFGAGSRLTVL.

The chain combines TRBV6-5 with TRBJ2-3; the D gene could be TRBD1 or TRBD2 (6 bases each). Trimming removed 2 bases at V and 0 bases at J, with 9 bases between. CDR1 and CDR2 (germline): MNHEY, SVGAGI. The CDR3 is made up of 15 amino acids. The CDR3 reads CASSYGGPSTDTQYF. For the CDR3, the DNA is TGTGCCAGCAGTTACGGGGGGCCTAGCACAGATACGCAGTATTTT.

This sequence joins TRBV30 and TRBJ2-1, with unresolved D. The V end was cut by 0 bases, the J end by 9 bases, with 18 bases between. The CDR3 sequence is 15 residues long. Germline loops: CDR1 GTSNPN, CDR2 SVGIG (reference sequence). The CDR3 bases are TGTGCCTGGAGTGTACTGGCTCAGGTAATCACTGAGCAGTTCTTC. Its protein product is CAWSVLAQVITEQFF.

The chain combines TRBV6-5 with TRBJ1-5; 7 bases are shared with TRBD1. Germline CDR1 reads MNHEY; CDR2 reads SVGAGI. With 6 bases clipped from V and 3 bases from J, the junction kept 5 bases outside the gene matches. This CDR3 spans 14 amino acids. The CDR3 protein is CASSPTGLNQPQHF. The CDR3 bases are TGTGCCAGCAGCCCGACAGGGCTCAATCAGCCCCAGCATTTT.

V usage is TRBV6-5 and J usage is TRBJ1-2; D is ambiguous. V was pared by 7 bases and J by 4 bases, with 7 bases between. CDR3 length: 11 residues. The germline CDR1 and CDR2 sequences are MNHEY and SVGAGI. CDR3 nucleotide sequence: TGTGCCAGCACCCAAGGCTATGGCTACACCTTC. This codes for CASTQGYGYTF.

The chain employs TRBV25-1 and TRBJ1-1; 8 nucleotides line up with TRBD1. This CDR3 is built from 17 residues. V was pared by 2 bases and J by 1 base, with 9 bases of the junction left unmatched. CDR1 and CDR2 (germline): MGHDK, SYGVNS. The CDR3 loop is CASSETPGQATNTEAFF. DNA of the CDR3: TGTGCCAGCAGTGAAACTCCGGGACAGGCGACGAACACTGAAGCTTTCTTT.

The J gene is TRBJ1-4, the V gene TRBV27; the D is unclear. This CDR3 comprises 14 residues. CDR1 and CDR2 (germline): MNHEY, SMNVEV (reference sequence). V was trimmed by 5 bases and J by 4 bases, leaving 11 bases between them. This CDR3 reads CASSQSGLNEKLFF. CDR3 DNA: TGTGCCAGCAGTCAGTCAGGCCTTAATGAAAAACTGTTTTTT. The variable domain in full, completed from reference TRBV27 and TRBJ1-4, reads EAQVTQNPRYLITVTGKKLTVTCSQNMNHEYMSWYRQDPGLGLRQIYYSMNVEVTDKGDVPEGYKVSRKEKRNFPLILESPSPNQTSLYFCASSQSGLNEKLFFGSGTQLSVL.

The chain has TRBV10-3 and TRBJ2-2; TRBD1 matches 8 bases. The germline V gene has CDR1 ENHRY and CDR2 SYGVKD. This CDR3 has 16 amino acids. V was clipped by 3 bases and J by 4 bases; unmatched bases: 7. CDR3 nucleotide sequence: TGTGCCATCAGTGACGGGACAGGATCTGGCACCGGGGAGCTGTTTTTT. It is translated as CAISDGTGSGTGELFF.

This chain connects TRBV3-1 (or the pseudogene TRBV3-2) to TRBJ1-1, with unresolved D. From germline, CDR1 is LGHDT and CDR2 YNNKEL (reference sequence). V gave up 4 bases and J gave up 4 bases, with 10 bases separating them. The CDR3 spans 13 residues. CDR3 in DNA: TGTGCCAGCAGCCTAGTCGGTGGCACTGAAGCTTTCTTT. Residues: CASSLVGGTEAFF.

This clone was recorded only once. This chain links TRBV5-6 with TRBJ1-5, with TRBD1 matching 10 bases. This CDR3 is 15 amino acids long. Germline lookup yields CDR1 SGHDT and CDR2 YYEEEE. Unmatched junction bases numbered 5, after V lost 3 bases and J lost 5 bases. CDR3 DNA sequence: TGTGCCAGCAGCTCCCGGGACAGGGGATATCAGCCCCAGCATTTT. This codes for CASSSRDRGYQPQHF.

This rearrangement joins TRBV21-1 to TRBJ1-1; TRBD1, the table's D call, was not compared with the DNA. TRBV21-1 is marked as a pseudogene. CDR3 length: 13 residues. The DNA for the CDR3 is TGTGCCAGCAGCTGGGGTACAGGGTTTCAAGCTTTCTTT. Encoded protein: CASSWGTGFQAFF.

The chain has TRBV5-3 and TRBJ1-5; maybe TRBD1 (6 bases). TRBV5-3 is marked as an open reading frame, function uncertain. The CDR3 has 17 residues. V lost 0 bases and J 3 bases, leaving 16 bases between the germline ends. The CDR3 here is CARSLGTQGRPNQPQHF. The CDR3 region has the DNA TGTGCCAGAAGCTTGGGGACGCAGGGGCGCCCCAATCAGCCCCAGCATTTT.

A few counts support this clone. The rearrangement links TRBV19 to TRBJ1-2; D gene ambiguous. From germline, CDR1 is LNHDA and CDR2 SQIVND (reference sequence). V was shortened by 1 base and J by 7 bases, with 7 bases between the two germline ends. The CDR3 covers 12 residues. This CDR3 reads CASSIGFLGYTF. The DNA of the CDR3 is TGTGCCAGTAGTATAGGGTTTCTTGGCTACACCTTC.

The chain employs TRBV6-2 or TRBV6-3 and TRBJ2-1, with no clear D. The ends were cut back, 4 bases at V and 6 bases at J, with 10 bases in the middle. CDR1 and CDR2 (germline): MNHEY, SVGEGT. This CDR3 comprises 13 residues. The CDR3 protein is CASSWAPGNEQFF. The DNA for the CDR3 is TGTGCCAGCAGTTGGGCCCCAGGCAATGAGCAGTTCTTC.

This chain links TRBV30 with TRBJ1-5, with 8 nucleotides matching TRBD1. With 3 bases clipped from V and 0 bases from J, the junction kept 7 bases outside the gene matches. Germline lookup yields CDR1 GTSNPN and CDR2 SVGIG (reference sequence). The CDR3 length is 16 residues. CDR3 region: CAWSPGTGTSNQPQHF. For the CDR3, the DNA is TGTGCCTGGAGCCCTGGGACAGGAACTAGCAATCAGCCCCAGCATTTT.

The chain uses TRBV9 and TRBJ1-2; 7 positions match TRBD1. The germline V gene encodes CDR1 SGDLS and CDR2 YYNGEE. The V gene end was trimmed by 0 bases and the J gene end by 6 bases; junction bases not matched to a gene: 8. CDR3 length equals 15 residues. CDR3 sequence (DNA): TGTGCCAGCAGCGTAGCGCTCAGGGGGTCGGATGGCTACACCTTC. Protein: CASSVALRGSDGYTF.

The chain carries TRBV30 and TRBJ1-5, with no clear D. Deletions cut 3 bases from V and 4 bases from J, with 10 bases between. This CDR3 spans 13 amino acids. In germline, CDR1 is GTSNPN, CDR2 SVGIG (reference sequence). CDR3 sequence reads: CAWSSSVNQPQHF. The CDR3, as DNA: TGTGCCTGGAGCTCGAGTGTAAATCAGCCCCAGCATTTT.